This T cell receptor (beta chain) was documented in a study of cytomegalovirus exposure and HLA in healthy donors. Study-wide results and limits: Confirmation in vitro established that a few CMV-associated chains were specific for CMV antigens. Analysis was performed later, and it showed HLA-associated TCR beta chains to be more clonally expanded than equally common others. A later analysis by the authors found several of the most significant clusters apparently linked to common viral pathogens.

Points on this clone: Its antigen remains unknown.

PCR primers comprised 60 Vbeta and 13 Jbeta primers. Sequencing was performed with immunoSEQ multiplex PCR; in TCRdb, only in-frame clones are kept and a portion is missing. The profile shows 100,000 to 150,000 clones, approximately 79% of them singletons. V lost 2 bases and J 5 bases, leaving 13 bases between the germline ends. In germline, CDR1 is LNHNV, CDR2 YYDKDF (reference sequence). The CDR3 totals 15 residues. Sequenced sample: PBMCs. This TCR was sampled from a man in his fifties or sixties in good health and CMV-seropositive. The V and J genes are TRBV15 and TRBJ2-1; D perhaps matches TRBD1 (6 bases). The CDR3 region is CATSRRGDTNNEQFF. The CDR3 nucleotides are TGTGCCACCAGCAGACGAGGGGACACCAACAATGAGCAGTTCTTC.